The 25 T cell receptor beta chains below all came from one sample that was sequenced in a study of CD8 T cells in Susac syndrome (dated by TCRdb to 2018 to 2020). Libraries were built with the immunoSEQ multiplex PCR assay. RNA was extracted with the RNeasy kit and roughly 0.5 to 1 ug was reverse transcribed using random hexamers. TCRdb itself trimmed the public reads at Q25 with fastp, ran MiXCR and retained productive beta chains. Entries are consolidated by CDR3 protein sequence, retaining the most common genes and DNA. In all, the sample holds roughly 250,000 distinct CDR3 sequences, and about 96% of those were seen once. The ten most abundant clones make up around 0.093% of the sample. What was sequenced was CD4+ T cells from PBMCs. Source of these receptors: a human donor with Susac syndrome.

The chain uses TRBV29-1 and TRBJ2-1; D ambiguous. CDR1 SQVTM and CDR2 ANQGSEA come from the germline V gene. V lost 7 bases to trimming and J lost 4 bases, with 14 bases between them. The CDR3 has 13 residues. In DNA, the CDR3 is TGCAGCGCCTTGCGGCAATCTTACAATGAGCAGTTCTTC. This sequence encodes CSALRQSYNEQFF.

The V and J genes are TRBV27 and TRBJ2-7; TRBD1 might be the D (6 bases). The CDR3 sequence is 16 residues long. CDR1 is MNHEY and CDR2 is SMNVEV in the germline V gene (reference sequence). V gave up 2 bases and J gave up 6 bases, with 20 bases separating them. The CDR3 DNA sequence: TGTGCCAGCAGTTTAGGCGACCAGGGGTATACGTCCGAGCAGTACTTC. Translating gives CASSLGDQGYTSEQYF.

The chain joins TRBV12-5 to TRBJ2-1; D remains unclear. The V end lost 5 bases, the J end lost 9 bases, and 8 bases lay between the germline ends. Germline loops: CDR1 LGHNT, CDR2 FRNRAP. This CDR3 region has 11 residues. CDR3 nucleotide sequence: TGTGCTAGTGGTAGCCGAGTTGAGCAGTTCTTC. Protein sequence: CASGSRVEQFF.

The chain has TRBV7-2 and TRBJ2-3, with D possibly matching TRBD1 (5 bases). From germline, CDR1 is SGHTA and CDR2 FQGNSA. V dropped 5 bases and J dropped 0 bases, with 9 bases sitting between them. The CDR3 is 14 amino acids. CDR3 amino acids: CASSTDSSTDTQYF. In DNA, the CDR3 is TGTGCCAGCAGCACCGACAGCAGCACAGATACGCAGTATTTT.

This chain connects TRBV25-1 to TRBJ2-1, with D possibly being TRBD2 (6 bases). Trimming removed 3 bases at V and 4 bases at J, with 16 bases between. There are 16 residues in the CDR3. Germline lookup yields CDR1 MGHDK and CDR2 SYGVNS. This CDR3 reads CASSDWGVAPYNEQFF. For the CDR3, the DNA is TGTGCCAGCAGTGATTGGGGGGTAGCTCCGTACAATGAGCAGTTCTTC.

This chain links TRBV5-1 with TRBJ2-1; D not resolved. Germline CDR1 is SGHRS and CDR2 is YFSETQ. Trimming stripped 2 bases from V and 1 base from J, with 7 bases between. The length of the CDR3 is 14 residues. CDR3 in amino acids: CASSFSLSYNEQFF. CDR3 sequence (DNA): TGCGCCAGCAGCTTTAGCCTGTCCTACAATGAGCAGTTCTTC.

This clonotype was seen a single time. This chain connects TRBV15 to TRBJ1-1, with 7 positions matching TRBD1. This CDR3 has 14 residues. V trimming: 1 base; J trimming: 5 bases; junction bases outside the gene matches: 4. Germline CDR1 reads LNHNV; CDR2 reads YYDKDF (reference sequence). The CDR3 DNA reads as TGTGCCACCAGCAGAGGGCAGGGGGAAACTGAAGCTTTCTTT. The encoded protein is CATSRGQGETEAFF.

V usage is TRBV6-2 or TRBV6-3 and J usage is TRBJ2-7, with D possibly being TRBD2 (5 bases). Trimming pared 6 bases from V and 9 bases from J, leaving 15 bases between. The length of the CDR3 is 12 residues. Germline CDR1 is MNHEY and CDR2 is SVGEGT. CDR3 amino acids: CASRRAARGQYF. CDR3 DNA sequence: TGTGCCAGCAGACGGGCGGCCCGGGGGCAGTACTTC.

The genes are TRBV5-1 and TRBJ2-1, with 13 bases fitting TRBD2. The CDR3 has 15 residues. J gave up 9 bases and V 0 bases, and 3 bases lay outside the gene matches. Germline V gene lookup returns CDR1 SGHRS and CDR2 YFSETQ. CDR3 DNA sequence: TGCGCCAGCAGCTTGGGGACTAGCGGGAGACTTGAGCAGTTCTTC. This gives the protein CASSLGTSGRLEQFF.

For this clonotype: An end of the junction does not agree with germline; a read error may underlie this. The genes are TRBV5-6 and TRBJ1-2; 8 bases are a match to TRBD1. Germline V gives CDR1 SGHDT, CDR2 YYEEEE. The CDR3 length is 13 residues. The CDR3 sequence: CASSSTGDYGYTF. CDR3 nucleotide sequence: TGTGCCAGTAGCTCGACAGGGGACTATGGCTACACCTTC.

The chain recombines TRBV28 with TRBJ2-5; a possible D gene is TRBD2 (5 bases). Trimming shortened V by 11 bases and J by 7 bases, and 17 bases separated the two germline ends. Germline V lookup: CDR1 MDHEN, CDR2 SYDVKM. This CDR3 comprises 12 residues. The CDR3 region is CAGSHRGSTQYF. The CDR3 coding sequence is TGTGCCGGGTCCCACCGGGGTTCGACCCAGTACTTC.

V and J are TRBV4-1 and TRBJ2-7; the match to TRBD2 covers 13 bases. Germline CDR1 and CDR2: MGHRA and YSYEKL. V shed 4 bases and J 0 bases; nucleotides not matched to a gene: 12. The CDR3 totals 19 residues. The CDR3 protein is CASSPRTSGSGGSSYEQYF. The CDR3 bases are TGCGCCAGCAGCCCTCGGACTAGCGGGAGCGGTGGGAGCTCCTACGAGCAGTACTTC.

This sequence joins TRBV5-1 and TRBJ2-3; TRBD2 might be the D (6 bases). CDR1 and CDR2 from the germline V gene are SGHRS and YFSETQ. The CDR3 is 12 residues long. CDR3 in amino acids: CAQAGHLDTQYF. Here the CDR3 DNA reads TGCGCACAAGCGGGCCACTTAGATACGCAGTATTTT.

The CDR3 sequence is CASSNQALTDTQYF. In DNA, the CDR3 is TGTGCCAGCAGCAACCAGGCCCTCACAGATACGCAGTATTTT. The chain combines TRBV4-2 with TRBJ2-3; no clear D gene. This CDR3 region has 14 residues. V was pared by 5 bases and J by 2 bases, with 11 bases between. CDR1 and CDR2 from the germline V gene are LGHNA and YNFKEQ.

The V gene is TRBV20-1, the J gene TRBJ2-1; D perhaps matches TRBD2 (6 bases). With 6 bases removed from V and 2 bases from J, the gap between germline ends came to 14 bases. This CDR3 is built from 14 residues. Germline CDR1 DFQATT, CDR2 SNEGSKA (reference sequence). CDR3 DNA sequence: TGCAGTGCGATCGGGGGAGACGCCTACAATGAGCAGTTCTTC. Its translation: CSAIGGDAYNEQFF.

CDR3 DNA: TGTGCCAGCAGCTTTCTAGCGGGGGACACAGATACGCAGTATTTT. Amino acid sequence: CASSFLAGDTDTQYF. This sequence joins TRBV7-2 and TRBJ2-3; 10 bases match TRBD2. V gave up 3 bases and J gave up 2 bases; unmatched junction bases: 2. Germline V lookup: CDR1 SGHTA, CDR2 FQGNSA. The CDR3 has 15 amino acids. Combining the CDR3 with reference TRBV7-2 and TRBJ2-3 gives the whole variable domain GAGVSQSPSNKVTEKGKDVELRCDPISGHTALYWYRQSLGQGLEFLIYFQGNSAPDKSGLPSDRFSAERTGGSVSTLTIQRTQQEDSAVYLCASSFLAGDTDTQYFGPGTRLTVL.

The V call is TRBV6-2 or TRBV6-3, the J call TRBJ2-1; TRBD2 aligns across 8 bases. V shed 5 bases and J 7 bases; nucleotides not matched to a gene: 7. Germline CDR1 MNHEY, CDR2 SVGEGT. The CDR3 totals 14 residues. CDR3 loop: CASSTTGGWNEQFF. As DNA, the CDR3 is TGTGCCAGCAGTACGACGGGAGGGTGGAATGAGCAGTTCTTC.

This chain uses TRBV20-1 with TRBJ2-1, with D possibly matching TRBD2 (6 bases). Germline CDR1 is DFQATT and CDR2 is SNEGSKA (reference sequence). Trimming took 6 bases from V and 7 from J, leaving 10 bases between them. CDR3 length equals 11 residues. For the CDR3, the DNA is TGCAGTGCAACGGCGGGAAATGAGCAGTTCTTC. This gives the protein CSATAGNEQFF.

This clonotype turned up a few times. V gene TRBV7-2 combines with J gene TRBJ2-5, with D hard to call. V shed 2 bases and J shed 1 base, with 5 bases lying between them. Germline CDR1 reads SGHTA; CDR2 reads FQGNSA. CDR3 length: 13 residues. The CDR3 loop is CASSLQLQETQYF. In nucleotides, the CDR3 is TGTGCCAGCAGCTTACAACTCCAAGAGACCCAGTACTTC.

This chain's CDR3 is CASSTTGGEAFF. The CDR3 DNA reads as TGTGCCAGCAGCACCACGGGCGGTGAAGCTTTCTTT. This chain joins TRBV9 and TRBJ1-1; D gene uncertain. Trimming removed 4 bases at V and 7 bases at J, with 11 bases between. This CDR3 has 12 residues. CDR1 SGDLS and CDR2 YYNGEE come from the germline V gene.

The chain couples TRBV3-1 to TRBJ2-1, with D possibly being TRBD2 (5 bases). The CDR3 runs to 16 residues. Per germline, CDR1 LGHDT and CDR2 YNNKEL (reference sequence). V gave up 4 bases and J gave up 5 bases, with 18 bases separating them. The CDR3 DNA sequence: TGTGCCAGCAGCCCTACTAGAACCCTACGACACAATGAGCAGTTCTTC. It is translated as CASSPTRTLRHNEQFF.

The CDR3 DNA reads as TGTGCCAGCTCAGAAGCGGGGCCCACCTACGAGCAGTACTTC. Its protein product is CASSEAGPTYEQYF. This rearrangement joins TRBV18 to TRBJ2-7, with 7 bases aligning to TRBD2. Germline V gene data show CDR1 as KGHSH and CDR2 as LQKENI. The CDR3 is 14 amino acids. Trimming removed 5 bases from V and 2 bases from J; junction bases left unmatched: 6.

The genes are TRBV2 and TRBJ2-7, with TRBD2 matching 13 bases. Per germline, CDR1 SNHLY and CDR2 FYNNEI. With V trimmed by 6 bases and J by 7 bases, 9 bases remained unmatched. The CDR3 loop spans 15 amino acids. The CDR3 nucleotides read TGTGCCAGCAGAGACCAACTAGCGGGAGGGCGTGAGCAGTACTTC. This codes for CASRDQLAGGREQYF.

The chain recombines TRBV4-1 with TRBJ1-1, with D unclear. Germline assignment: CDR1 MGHRA and CDR2 YSYEKL. Trimming took off 4 bases at V and 6 bases at J, with 9 bases between the two ends. This CDR3 spans 12 amino acids. The CDR3, as DNA: TGCGCCAGCAGCCGACTGGGCGCTGAAGCTTTCTTT. Translation: CASSRLGAEAFF.

The gene calls are TRBV20-1 and TRBJ2-7; possibly TRBD2 for D (5 bases). CDR1 DFQATT and CDR2 SNEGSKA come from the germline V gene (reference sequence). The CDR3 spans 12 residues. Trimming pared 0 bases from V and 12 bases from J, leaving 15 bases between. DNA for the CDR3: TGCAGTGCTAGAGATCTCTTAAGGGAGACGTACTTC. Translation: CSARDLLRETYF.